This TCR beta chain is drawn from a study of OX40 agonist ivuxolimab in advanced cancers. General study findings and limits: With doses of 0.1 to 3.0 mg/kg, CD4+ and CD8+ blood T cells had undergone clonal expansion by week 6. Expanded clones were, on average, more numerous among CD8+ T cells than CD4+.

The assay was immunoSEQ multiplex PCR, and TCRdb's table has in-frame clones only and misses some. The data show about 63,000 clones, more than 80% seen once. Germline V CDR1 and CDR2: MDHEN, SYDVKM. Trimming left V 6 bases short and J 5 bases short, with 13 bases between. The CDR3 length is 13 residues. A remark on this clone: Its antigen is undetermined.

The sequence came from an adult with an advanced solid tumor such as melanoma, head and neck, liver or kidney cancer. The chain has TRBV28 and TRBJ1-2; D is uncertain. The specimen was CD4+ or CD8+ T cells sorted from blood, collected in a trial of the OX40 agonist ivuxolimab. Here the CDR3 DNA reads TGTGCCAGCAGCGCCCTCCCCGTTTATGGCTACACCTTC. It translates to CASSALPVYGYTF.